One TCR beta chain is described in this entry. Its target is unknown. The data stem from a study of shared clonotypes between healthy human individuals. Overall study findings and caveats: Only blood was sampled; tissue repertoires likely differ.

This table comes from immunoSEQ multiplex PCR, and its TCRdb copy is limited to in-frame clones, with some not included. The sample lists about 2.3 million clones, 80% to 95% occurring once. Germline V CDR1 and CDR2: SGHTA, FQGTGA. After removal of 6 bases from V and 6 bases from J, the junction contained 12 bases not matched to a gene. The CDR3 covers 16 residues. This chain links TRBV7-3 with TRBJ2-2; 8 bases map to TRBD2. The clonotype comes from a man aged 18 to 35 in good health. Some clones in this sample may be carry-over from other donors' samples. The sequenced material came from naive CD4+ T cells from PBMCs. This sample's subset: CD45RA+ positively selected. CDR3 protein: CASSYQPGLEAGELFF. The CDR3 coding sequence is TGTGCCAGCAGTTACCAGCCGGGACTAGAGGCCGGGGAGCTGTTTTTT.